This TCR beta chain is from a study of blood T cell repertoires in COVID-19. The repertoire was sequenced with immunoSEQ multiplex PCR; TCRdb's copy has only in-frame clones and lacks some. The table has under 200,000 clones, nearly 90% seen once. The germline V gene encodes CDR1 SNHLY and CDR2 FYNNEI. The CDR3 extends over 13 amino acids. The trim removed 4 bases at V and 3 bases at J, leaving 1 base unmatched. The TCR sequence derives from a man aged 60 to 69 with active or convalescent COVID-19. What was sequenced was peripheral blood. The chain links TRBV2 to TRBJ2-5; TRBD2 agrees at 8 bases. CDR3 coding DNA: TGTGCCAGCAGTGGTAGCGGGGAAGAGACCCAGTACTTC. It codes for CASSGSGEETQYF.